This T cell receptor beta chain was observed in a study of tissue T cells after allogeneic stem cell transplantation. This clone was recorded once. Mouse gene names apply. The missing CDR3 end, 1 residue past where the read stops, is filled in from the germline J gene. The time point was: mouse harvest day 14 after allogeneic transplant. The graft held 10^6 splenic CD5+ T cells and 10^7 T-cell-depleted bone marrow cells. This mouse GVHD model was MHC-mismatched B6 to BALB/c, profiled day 7 or 14. Sequencing of TCRbeta CDR3 at survey depth gave sequences and template counts. Profiling relied on immunoSEQ multiplex PCR, and the TCRdb table lists in-frame clones only, not all of them. The sample lists 1,500 to 2,000 clones; 45% were seen once. Germline assignment: CDR1 KGHPV and CDR2 FQNQEV (reference sequence). Deletions cut 4 bases from V and 0 bases from J, with 8 bases between. The CDR3 is made up of 14 amino acids.

Sequences were obtained from spleen. This sequence was found in a female BALB/c mouse given C57BL/6 T cells with graft-versus-host disease after an allogeneic hematopoietic cell transplant. V gene TRBV26 combines with J gene TRBJ2-4, with D perhaps matching TRBD1 (6 bases). CDR3 protein: CASSPQGSQNTLYF. Partial CDR3 DNA: TGTGCCAGCAGTCCACAGGGTAGTCAAAACACCTTGTAC.